This T cell receptor (beta chain) stems from a study of PD-1 blockade in classical Hodgkin lymphoma. The wider study: Once every 2 weeks, patients received intravenous nivolumab at 3 mg/kg. Notes on the study in general: Healthy donors reportedly exceeded newly diagnosed patients in baseline TCR diversity. Those patients who began receiving nivolumab less than 1 year after ASCT had lower diversity, and they were excluded.

The length of the CDR3 is 14 residues. Trimming removed 4 bases at V and 9 bases at J, with 16 bases between. Germline-derived CDR1 and CDR2 are KGHSH and LQKENI. Generated by immunoSEQ multiplex PCR, the TCRdb table keeps only in-frame clones and is missing some. The sample shows approximately 17,000 clones, 70% to 90% of them seen only once. Each patient experienced a relapse that followed autologous stem cell transplantation, and brentuximab vedotin exposure varied. Magnetic negative selection served to purify CD4+ T cells out of PBMCs that had been thawed. For this clone: The antigen is undetermined.

The sample in question was CD4+ T cells from blood, obtained at baseline. The J gene is TRBJ2-1, the V gene TRBV18; maybe TRBD2 (6 bases). The TCR comes from a human donor with classical Hodgkin lymphoma. CDR3 sequence reads: CASSRRDPLGEQFF. The CDR3 bases are TGTGCCAGCTCACGGAGGGACCCCCTAGGTGAGCAGTTCTTC.